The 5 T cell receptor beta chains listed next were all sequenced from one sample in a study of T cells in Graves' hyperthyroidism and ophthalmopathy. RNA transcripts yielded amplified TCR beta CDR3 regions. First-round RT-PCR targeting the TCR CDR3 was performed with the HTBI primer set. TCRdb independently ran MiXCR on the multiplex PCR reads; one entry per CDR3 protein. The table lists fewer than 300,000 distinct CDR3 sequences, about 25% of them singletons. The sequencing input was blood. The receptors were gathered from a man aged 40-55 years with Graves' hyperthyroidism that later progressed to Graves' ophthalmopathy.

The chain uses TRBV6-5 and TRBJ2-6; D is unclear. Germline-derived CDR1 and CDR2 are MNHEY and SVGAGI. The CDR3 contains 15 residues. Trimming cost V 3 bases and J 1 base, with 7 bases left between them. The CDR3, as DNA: TGTGCCAGCAGTTATTTTGGGTCTGGGGCCAACGTCCTGACTTTC. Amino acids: CASSYFGSGANVLTF.

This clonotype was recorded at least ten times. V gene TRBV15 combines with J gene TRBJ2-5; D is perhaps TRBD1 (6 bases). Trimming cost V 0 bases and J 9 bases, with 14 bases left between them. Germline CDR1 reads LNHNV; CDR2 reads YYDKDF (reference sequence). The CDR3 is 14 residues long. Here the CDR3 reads CATSRDPQGFAQYF. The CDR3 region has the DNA TGTGCCACCAGCAGAGACCCTCAGGGGTTCGCCCAGTACTTC.

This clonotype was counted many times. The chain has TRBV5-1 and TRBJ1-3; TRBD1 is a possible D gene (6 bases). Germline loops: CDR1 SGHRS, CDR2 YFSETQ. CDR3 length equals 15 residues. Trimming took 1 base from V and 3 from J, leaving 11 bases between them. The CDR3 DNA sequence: TGCGCCAGCAGCTTGAGGGGGGCGCGTGGAAACACCATATATTTT. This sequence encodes CASSLRGARGNTIYF.

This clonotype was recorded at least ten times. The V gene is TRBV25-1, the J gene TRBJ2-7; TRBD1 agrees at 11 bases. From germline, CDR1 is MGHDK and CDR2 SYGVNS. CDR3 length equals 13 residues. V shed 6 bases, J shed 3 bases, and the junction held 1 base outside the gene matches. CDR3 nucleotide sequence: TGTGCCAGCAGGGGGACAGGGGGCTACGAGCAGTACTTC. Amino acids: CASRGTGGYEQYF.

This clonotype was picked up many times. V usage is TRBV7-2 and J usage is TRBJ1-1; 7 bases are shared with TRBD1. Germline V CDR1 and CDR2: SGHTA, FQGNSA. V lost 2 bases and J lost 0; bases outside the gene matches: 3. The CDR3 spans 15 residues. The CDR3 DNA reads TGTGCCAGCAGCTTAACACAGGGGTTGAACACTGAAGCTTTCTTT. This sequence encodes CASSLTQGLNTEAFF.